This is a list of T cell receptor beta chains from one sample in a study of blood T cell repertoires in COVID-19. The data were produced by immunoSEQ multiplex PCR, yet TCRdb's version contains in-frame clones alone and is incomplete. This table holds 100,000 to 120,000 clones, approximately 84% found once. Input material: peripheral blood. The receptors were gathered from a man in his forties or fifties with acute or convalescent COVID-19. The CDR3 runs from the conserved cysteine through the conserved F or W.

V	J	CDR3
TRBV3-1/TRBV3-2	TRBJ2-5	CARRTPRGAFQETQYF
TRBV24-1	TRBJ2-3	CATSEPGQGTDTQYF
TRBV5-4	TRBJ2-7	CASSLARGNYEQYF
TRBV5-1	TRBJ2-3	CASSSIGGPTDTQYF
TRBV27	TRBJ2-7	CASSLAGGFDEQYF
TRBV7-3	TRBJ1-2	CASSLIDESPNGYTF
TRBV5-1	TRBJ2-3	CASSLGWLADSTDTQYF
TRBV7-9	TRBJ2-3	CASSLGYQRGLSTDTQYF
TRBV7-3	TRBJ2-3	CATSPGIGSDTQYF
TRBV5-1	TRBJ1-3	CASSSSQGNTIYF
TRBV7-9	TRBJ1-6	CASSLMEGSPLHF
TRBV5-1	TRBJ2-3	CASSNHISGGARTQYF
TRBV19	TRBJ2-2	CASSMAGSGELFF
TRBV11-2	TRBJ2-1	CASSWSDRGGKGEQFF
TRBV4-2	TRBJ1-5	CASSRAQGQPQHF
TRBV4-1	TRBJ1-2	CASSPSDRGYGYTF
TRBV10-3	TRBJ2-2	CAISDPIRDSKATGELFF